The subject of this entry is one TCR beta chain. There are a few counts of this clonotype. Its antigen is currently not known. Base qualities are not provided; no much larger clone lies one nucleotide away. These data come from a study of vaccination and CD4 T cells after COVID-19 (dated by TCRdb to between 2021 and 2024). Regarding the complete study: SARS-CoV-2 positivity had been established in the convalescent patients by nasal swab PCR, and mild disease was recorded in roughly 9 of these patients and severe disease in one. Each participant got two doses of either the Pfizer-BioNTech BNT162b2 vaccine (n=8) or the Moderna mRNA-1273 vaccine (n=2). In approximately eleven COVID-19 convalescent patients and several infection-naive healthy vaccine recipients, the spike-specific CD4+ TCR repertoire before mRNA vaccination was compared with the repertoire after mRNA vaccination. Control cultures used a CEFX viral epitope pool as positive control, an HIV-1 Nef peptide pool as negative control, or no peptide. Culture stimuli were overlapping spike peptide pools from SARS-CoV-2 and from the common cold coronaviruses HCoV-NL63, HCoV-OC43 and HCoV-229E. Six males and four females were included in the convalescent cohort, with two Hispanic individuals, seven Caucasians, two Asians and one multiracial person represented. Post-vaccine blood samples were obtained a median of roughly 75 days after the second vaccine dose, with a range of roughly 14 to 241 days. Post-COVID blood samples from convalescent patients were collected a median of around 100 days after diagnosis, with a range of 35 to 161 days.

The treatment or condition label for this specimen denotes: roughly 11-day PBMC culture with coronavirus spike peptide pools or control peptides (ViraFEST assay). To expand antigen-specific T cells with peptide pools and then pick out the expanded clonotypes through TCR sequencing, the study relied on the ViraFEST assay. Positive SARS-CoV-2 PCR tests in the convalescent patients dated from March to December 2020, before Alpha, Beta and Delta variants emerged in the United States. Each well held 2.2 million or so PBMCs cultured in IMDM containing around 5% human AB serum and 9 to 10 IU/ml IL-2, with roughly 10 ug/ml peptide pools added. Half of the culture medium was replaced with fresh IL-2-containing medium on days 3 and 7. After 10 to 11 days of culture, CD4+ T cells were isolated by negative selection with the EasySep CD4+ T cell isolation kit. Ficoll-Paque Plus gradient centrifugation was used to isolate PBMCs from whole blood, and the isolated PBMCs were then either used fresh or cryopreserved at -140C. In general, triplicate wells were set up for every culture condition.

The library was built by means of PCR. TCR sequencing of DNA from cultured CD4+ T cells used the Oncomine TCR Beta short-read assay at the Johns Hopkins FTIC core. Genomic DNA was extracted from the cultured CD4+ T cells with the QIAamp micro DNA kit. Oncomine TCR Beta libraries from cultured CD4+ T cells were pooled with unique dual indexes and sequenced on an Illumina iSeq 100. The published analysis was carried out like this. Non-productive sequences were removed, and CDR3s that did not start with C, did not end with F or W, or were shorter than 7 amino acids were discarded. The MANAFEST web application identified antigen-specific clonotypes by comparing peptide-stimulated wells against reference wells and other culture wells. Positive clones required FDR below 0.05, an odds ratio above 5, and productive frequency above 0.1% in at least two of three replicate wells. Clonotypes that were significantly expanded in both SARS-CoV-2 spike wells and at least one common cold coronavirus spike condition were defined as cross-reactive. Similarity between CDR3 sequences was evaluated in R version 3.6.1 using Levenshtein distances (stringdist) and unrooted phylogenetic trees (ape). TCRdb ran its own pipeline on the public reads, namely fastp trimming at Q25 and MiXCR clone calling, and kept in-frame beta chains. CDR3 protein duplicates are merged, each entry listing the most common genes and DNA. The V and J calls were not made by the authors but by TCRdb's processing. The sample profile shows 12,000 to 15,000 distinct CDR3 sequences; about 55% of them were found once. Jointly, the top ten make up 10% of the sample.

Paper-wide results and their limitations: Nearly all vaccine-specific clones in convalescent patients (304 of 307) were mono-reactive for SARS-CoV-2 spike rather than cross-reactive with common cold coronaviruses. The study included relatively few convalescent patients and did not analyze early timepoints after natural infection. In convalescent patients, a median around 84% of post-vaccine SARS-CoV-2-reactive clones were detected only after vaccination, and vaccine-specific priming was suggested by this finding. An increase in the median number of SARS-CoV-2-reactive clonotypes from more than 20 after infection to about 39 after vaccination was observed, but the change was not found to be significant.

The CDR3 has 17 amino acids, counting the end cysteine and phenylalanine. Solely the CDR3 DNA is kept, with 51 bases framed from the first base. This receptor was taken from a human donor who had recovered from COVID-19. The material sequenced was CD4+ T cells from blood, cultured in vitro, taken before SARS-CoV-2 vaccination. The V and J segments used are TRBV21-1 and TRBJ1-2; the DNA was not compared with TRBD1, the D call given in the table. TRBV21-1 is classified as a pseudogene. The sequenced DNA: TGTGCCAGCAGCAAAGATAGGGACCGACCCTTTAACTATGGCTACACCTTC. Translated, this gives CASSKDRDRPFNYGYTF.